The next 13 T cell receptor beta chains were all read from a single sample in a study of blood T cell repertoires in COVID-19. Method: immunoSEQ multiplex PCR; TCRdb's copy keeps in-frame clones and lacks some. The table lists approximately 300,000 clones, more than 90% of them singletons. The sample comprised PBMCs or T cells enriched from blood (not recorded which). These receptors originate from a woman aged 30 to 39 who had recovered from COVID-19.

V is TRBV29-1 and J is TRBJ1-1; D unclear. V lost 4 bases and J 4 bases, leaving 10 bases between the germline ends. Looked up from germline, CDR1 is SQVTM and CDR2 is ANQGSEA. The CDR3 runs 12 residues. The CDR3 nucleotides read TGCAGCGTTGCGGAGGGAAGCACTGAAGCTTTCTTT. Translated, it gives CSVAEGSTEAFF.

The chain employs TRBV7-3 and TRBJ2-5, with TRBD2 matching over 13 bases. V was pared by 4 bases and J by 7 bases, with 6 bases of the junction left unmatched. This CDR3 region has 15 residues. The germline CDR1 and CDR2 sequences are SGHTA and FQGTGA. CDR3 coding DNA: TGTGCCAGCAGCTCCACTAGCGGGGGGGCGGGGACCCAGTACTTC. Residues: CASSSTSGGAGTQYF.

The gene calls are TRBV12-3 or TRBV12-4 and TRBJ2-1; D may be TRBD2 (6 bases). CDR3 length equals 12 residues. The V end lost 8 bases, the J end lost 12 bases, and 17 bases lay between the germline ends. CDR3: CASAGGWGGQFF. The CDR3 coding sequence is TGTGCCAGCGCCGGGGGTTGGGGCGGGCAGTTCTTC.

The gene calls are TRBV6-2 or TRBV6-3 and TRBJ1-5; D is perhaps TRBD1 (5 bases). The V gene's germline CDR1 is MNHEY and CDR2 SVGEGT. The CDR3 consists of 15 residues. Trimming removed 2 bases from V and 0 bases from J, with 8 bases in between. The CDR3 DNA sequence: TGTGCCAGCAGTTACGGACACCCTAGCAATCAGCCCCAGCATTTT. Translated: CASSYGHPSNQPQHF.

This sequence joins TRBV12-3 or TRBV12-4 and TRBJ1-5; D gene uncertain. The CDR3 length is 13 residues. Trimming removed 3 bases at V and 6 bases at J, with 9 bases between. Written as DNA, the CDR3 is TGTGCCAGCAGTTTGGGCCGAAGTCAGCCCCAGCATTTT. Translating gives CASSLGRSQPQHF.

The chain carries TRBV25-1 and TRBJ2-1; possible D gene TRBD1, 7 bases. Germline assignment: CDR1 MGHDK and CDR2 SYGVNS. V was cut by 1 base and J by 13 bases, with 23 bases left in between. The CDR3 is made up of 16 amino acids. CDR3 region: CASSEWRDSLRGAQFF. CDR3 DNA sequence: TGTGCCAGCAGTGAATGGCGGGACAGTCTAAGAGGGGCCCAGTTCTTC. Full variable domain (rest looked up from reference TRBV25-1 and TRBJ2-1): EADIYQTPRYLVIGTGKKITLECSQTMGHDKMYWYQQDPGMELHLIHYSYGVNSTEKGDLSSESTVSRIRTEHFPLTLESARPSHTSQYLCASSEWRDSLRGAQFFGPGTRLTVL.

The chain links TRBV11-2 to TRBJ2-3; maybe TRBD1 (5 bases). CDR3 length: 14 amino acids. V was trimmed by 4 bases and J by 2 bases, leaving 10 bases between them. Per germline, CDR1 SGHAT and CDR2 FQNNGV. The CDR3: CASSSDRITDTQYF. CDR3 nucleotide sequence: TGTGCCAGCAGCTCAGACAGAATCACAGATACGCAGTATTTT.

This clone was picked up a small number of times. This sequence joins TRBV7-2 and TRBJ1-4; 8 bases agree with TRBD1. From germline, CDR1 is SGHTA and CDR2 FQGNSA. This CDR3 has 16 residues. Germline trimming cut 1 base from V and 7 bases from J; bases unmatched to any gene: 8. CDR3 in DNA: TGTGCCAGCAGCTTAGACGCGGCAGGGGGCAGTGAAAAACTGTTTTTT. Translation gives CASSLDAAGGSEKLFF.

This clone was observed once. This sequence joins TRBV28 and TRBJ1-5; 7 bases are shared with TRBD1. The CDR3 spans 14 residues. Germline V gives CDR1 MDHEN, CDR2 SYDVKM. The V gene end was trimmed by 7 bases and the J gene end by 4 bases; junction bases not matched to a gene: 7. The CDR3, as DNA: TGTGCCAGCACCAACAGGGGCGCAAATCAGCCCCAGCATTTT. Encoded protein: CASTNRGANQPQHF.

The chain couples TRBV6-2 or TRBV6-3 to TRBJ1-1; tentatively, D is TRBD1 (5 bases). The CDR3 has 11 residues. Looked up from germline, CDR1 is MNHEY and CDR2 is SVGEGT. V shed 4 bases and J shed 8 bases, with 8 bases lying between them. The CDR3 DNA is TGTGCCAGCAGTTTTCGACAGGAAGCTTTCTTT. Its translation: CASSFRQEAFF.

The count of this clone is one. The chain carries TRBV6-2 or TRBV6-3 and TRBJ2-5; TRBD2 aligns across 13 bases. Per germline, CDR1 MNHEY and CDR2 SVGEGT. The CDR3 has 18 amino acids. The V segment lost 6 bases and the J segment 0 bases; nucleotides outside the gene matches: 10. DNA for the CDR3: TGTGCCAGCAGCGATACTAGCGGGAGGGCATGGAACCAAGAGACCCAGTACTTC. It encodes CASSDTSGRAWNQETQYF.

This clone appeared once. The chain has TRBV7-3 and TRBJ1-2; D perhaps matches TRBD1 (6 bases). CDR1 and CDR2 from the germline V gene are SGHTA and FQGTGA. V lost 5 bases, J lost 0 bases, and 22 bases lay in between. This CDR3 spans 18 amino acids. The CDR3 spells CASSPRRGEGGSNYGYTF. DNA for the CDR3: TGTGCCAGCAGCCCCCGTAGGGGCGAAGGGGGATCTAACTATGGCTACACCTTC. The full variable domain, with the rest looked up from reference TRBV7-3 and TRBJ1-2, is GAGVSQTPSNKVTEKGKYVELRCDPISGHTALYWYRQSLGQGPEFLIYFQGTGAADDSGLPNDRFFAVRPEGSVSTLKIQRTERGDSAVYLCASSPRRGEGGSNYGYTFGSGTRLTVV.

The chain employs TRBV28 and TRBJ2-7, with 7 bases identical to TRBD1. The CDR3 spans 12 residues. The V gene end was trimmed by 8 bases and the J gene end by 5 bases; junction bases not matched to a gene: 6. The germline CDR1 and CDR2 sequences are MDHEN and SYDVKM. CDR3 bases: TGTGCCAGCGAACAGGGGATGAACGAGCAGTACTTC. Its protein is CASEQGMNEQYF.